This is a list of T cell receptor beta chains from one sample in a study of early T cells in non-severe SARS-CoV-2 infection. MiXCR, applied by TCRdb to the 5' RACE reads, yields one record per CDR3 protein. This table holds some 25,000 distinct CDR3 sequences, around 5% found once. Input material: whole blood. The receptor source for this set is an adult who was a healthcare worker with PCR-confirmed SARS-CoV-2 infection or an uninfected control (not recorded which). CDR3s include the opening cysteine and the closing phenylalanine or tryptophan. D genes are given only for firm matches. Expanded clones are given a class, and other clones once, few, many or no size at all.

TRBD2	TRBV28	many	TRBJ2-7	CASSFPGGRAGYEQYF	TGTGCCAGCAGTTTTCCTGGCGGGAGGGCGGGGTACGAGCAGTACTTC
TRBD1	TRBV6-5	few	TRBJ2-6	CASSDLEWGRGHLSGANVLTF	TGTGCCAGCAGTGATCTTGAGTGGGGCAGGGGGCACCTATCTGGGGCCAACGTCCTGACTTTC
TRBD1	TRBV19	many	TRBJ2-3	CASSTRTGGSDTQYF	TGTGCCAGTAGTACCCGGACAGGGGGCTCCGATACGCAGTATTTT
.	TRBV5-5	.	TRBJ2-7	CASSPFGGGNEQYF	TGTGCCAGCAGCCCCTTTGGGGGCGGGAACGAGCAGTACTTC
.	TRBV7-9	.	TRBJ2-3	CASSFGPADTQYF	TGTGCCAGCAGCTTTGGACCCGCGGATACGCAGTATTTT
.	TRBV7-8	few	TRBJ2-6	CASSSSPRTVSGANVLTF	TGTGCCAGCAGCTCGTCACCCAGAACGGTCTCTGGGGCCAACGTCCTGACTTTC
.	TRBV5-1	many	TRBJ2-5	CASSLVAAQETQYF	TGCGCCAGCAGCTTGGTGGCAGCCCAAGAGACCCAGTACTTC
TRBD2	TRBV28	.	TRBJ2-5	CASSSVPGLGEETQYF	TGTGCCAGCAGTTCAGTTCCGGGACTAGGAGAAGAGACCCAGTACTTC
.	TRBV7-9	many	TRBJ1-3	CASSLDPRNTIYF	TGTGCCAGCAGCTTGGACCCAAGAAACACCATATATTTT
TRBD2	TRBV28	.	TRBJ2-4	CASSFSGATLKNIQYF	TGTGCCAGCAGTTTTAGCGGGGCGACTTTAAAAAACATTCAGTACTTC
TRBD2	TRBV19	few	TRBJ2-1	CASSRLAGGPYNEQFF	TGTGCCAGTAGTAGACTAGCGGGAGGACCCTACAATGAGCAGTTCTTC
.	TRBV28	.	TRBJ2-1	CASSLSHGRVNEQFF	TGTGCCAGCAGTTTATCCCACGGCAGGGTCAATGAGCAGTTCTTC
TRBD2	TRBV27	few	TRBJ2-5	CASSYGRATQTQYF	TGTGCCAGCAGTTACGGGAGGGCCACCCAGACCCAGTACTTC
TRBD1	TRBV6-2/TRBV6-3	many	TRBJ1-1	CASSLTGGNTEAFF	TGTGCCAGCAGCCTTACAGGGGGCAACACTGAAGCTTTCTTT
.	TRBV7-2	few	TRBJ2-5	CASSLMWGNHKETQYF	TGTGCCAGCAGCTTAATGTGGGGAAATCATAAAGAGACCCAGTACTTC
TRBD2	TRBV6-2/TRBV6-3	few	TRBJ2-2	CASSYRLTSGSRTGELFF	TGTGCCAGCAGTTATAGATTGACTAGCGGGAGTAGGACCGGGGAGCTGTTTTTT
.	TRBV7-6	many	TRBJ2-3	CASSLLGGSNTDTQYF	TGTGCCAGCAGCTTATTGGGGGGCAGCAACACAGATACGCAGTATTTT
.	TRBV7-9	medium-sized	TRBJ2-2	CASSRPRRGPGENTGELFF	TGTGCCAGCAGCCGACCCCGGCGCGGCCCGGGCGAGAACACCGGGGAGCTGTTTTTT
.	TRBV5-5	.	TRBJ2-1	CASSFIFRGEQFF	TGTGCCAGCAGCTTCATTTTCCGCGGTGAGCAGTTCTTC
.	TRBV18	many	TRBJ2-3	CASSPETASTDTQYF	TGTGCCAGCTCACCAGAGACCGCTAGCACAGATACGCAGTATTTT
.	TRBV4-3	.	TRBJ1-2	CASSNKDSGTYGYTF	TGCGCCAGCAGCAATAAGGACAGTGGAACCTATGGCTACACCTTC
.	TRBV29-1	.	TRBJ2-1	CSVAGGSYNEQFF	TGCAGCGTGGCTGGGGGGTCCTACAATGAGCAGTTCTTC
TRBD2	TRBV2	.	TRBJ2-1	CASSASREGHNEQFF	TGTGCCAGCAGCGCGAGTCGGGAGGGCCACAATGAGCAGTTCTTC
.	TRBV10-1	many	TRBJ2-3	CASSESRISTDTQYF	TGCGCCAGCAGTGAGTCCCGGATTAGCACAGATACGCAGTATTTT
TRBD2	TRBV11-2	many	TRBJ2-1	CASSLVAGMAYNEQFF	TGTGCCAGCAGCTTAGTAGCGGGAATGGCCTACAATGAGCAGTTCTTC
.	TRBV6-5	few	TRBJ2-3	CASSYLGAAGDTQYF	TGTGCCAGCAGTTACCTAGGGGCGGCCGGAGATACGCAGTATTTT
TRBD2	TRBV7-9	few	TRBJ2-3	CASSSLAGAPVLDTQYF	TGTGCCAGCAGCTCGCTAGCGGGGGCACCCGTTTTGGATACGCAGTATTTT
.	TRBV20-1	many	TRBJ2-5	CSACASGGQETQYF	TGCAGTGCTTGTGCATCCGGGGGCCAAGAGACCCAGTACTTC
.	TRBV7-2	.	TRBJ2-4	CASSYDRSEYIQYF	TGTGCCAGCAGCTACGACAGGAGCGAGTACATTCAGTACTTC
.	TRBV12-3/TRBV12-4	many	TRBJ2-7	CASSRDVYEQYF	TGTGCCAGCAGCCGGGACGTCTACGAGCAGTACTTC
.	TRBV12-3/TRBV12-4	few	TRBJ2-3	CASSPIRGGADTQYF	TGTGCCAGCAGCCCTATCAGAGGGGGGGCAGATACGCAGTATTTT
.	TRBV27	few	TRBJ2-7	CASSLALDSEQYF	TGTGCCAGCAGTCTAGCCCTAGACTCCGAGCAGTACTTC
TRBD2	TRBV6-5	.	TRBJ2-1	CASSRTVGLAGPGEQFF	TGTGCCAGCAGCAGGACAGTCGGGCTAGCGGGGCCAGGTGAGCAGTTCTTC
.	TRBV12-3/TRBV12-4	many	TRBJ1-3	CASSLSRGFYGAIHF	TGTGCCAGCAGTTTATCGAGGGGTTTTTATGGAGCCATTCATTTT
TRBD2	TRBV7-2	many	TRBJ2-7	CASRGTSGTIYEQYF	TGTGCCAGCAGGGGGACTAGCGGAACAATCTACGAGCAGTACTTC
.	TRBV10-3	many	TRBJ2-6	CAISEGEGAPLSGANVLTF	TGTGCCATCAGTGAAGGGGAGGGGGCTCCCCTCTCTGGGGCCAACGTCCTGACTTTC
.	TRBV4-3	many	TRBJ2-7	CASSQSWADSGGEQYF	TGCGCCAGCAGCCAATCCTGGGCCGACTCAGGGGGGGAGCAGTACTTC
TRBD1	TRBV13	few	TRBJ2-5	CASSPRTGGLATQYF	TGTGCCAGCAGCCCGCGGACAGGGGGCCTAGCAACCCAGTACTTC
TRBD2	TRBV28	few	TRBJ2-1	CASSPQLAQVGKSSYNEQFF	TGTGCCAGCAGCCCCCAACTAGCGCAGGTAGGGAAGAGCTCCTACAATGAGCAGTTCTTC
.	TRBV29-1	.	TRBJ2-1	CSVEGRGVYNEQFF	TGCAGCGTTGAAGGTCGTGGAGTATACAATGAGCAGTTCTTC
TRBD2	TRBV28	many	TRBJ2-1	CASSLATSSGSGDEQFF	TGTGCCAGCAGTTTAGCAACCTCAAGCGGGAGTGGAGATGAGCAGTTCTTC
.	TRBV11-2	.	TRBJ1-2	CASSSQTDYGYTF	TGTGCCAGCAGCTCCCAGACGGACTATGGCTACACCTTC
.	TRBV4-3	.	TRBJ2-4	CASSQDEGLGKNIQYF	TGCGCCAGCAGCCAAGATGAGGGGTTGGGCAAAAACATTCAGTACTTC
.	TRBV28	.	TRBJ2-4	CASSFSTPPSGPKNIQYF	TGTGCCAGCAGTTTCTCAACCCCCCCCAGCGGGCCCAAAAACATTCAGTACTTC
TRBD1	TRBV5-4	.	TRBJ1-2	CASSPTGGLRGYTF	TGTGCCAGCAGCCCGACAGGGGGCTTAAGAGGCTACACCTTC
.	TRBV20-1	.	TRBJ2-7	CSAQKGTSYEQYF	TGCAGTGCTCAAAAAGGCACCTCCTACGAGCAGTACTTC
.	TRBV28	many	TRBJ2-7	CASSSLYSSYEQYF	TGTGCCAGCAGTTCCCTCTACAGCTCCTACGAGCAGTACTTC
.	TRBV9	few	TRBJ1-6	CASNAQGLSNSPLHF	TGTGCCAGCAACGCCCAGGGACTGAGTAATTCACCCCTCCACTTT
.	TRBV13	many	TRBJ2-2	CASSFAGGPSGELFF	TGTGCCAGCAGCTTCGCCGGGGGGCCGTCCGGGGAGCTGTTTTTT
TRBD1	TRBV5-4	.	TRBJ2-7	CASSPGWTGGAEQYF	TGTGCCAGCAGCCCAGGCTGGACAGGGGGCGCGGAGCAGTACTTC
.	TRBV11-2	many	TRBJ2-3	CASSWGMADTQYF	TGTGCCAGCAGCTGGGGTATGGCAGATACGCAGTATTTT
.	TRBV4-2	many	TRBJ1-4	CASSQVLAISDEKLFF	TGTGCCAGCAGCCAAGTCTTGGCCATCTCAGATGAAAAACTGTTTTTT
.	TRBV11-2	.	TRBJ2-3	CASSLDLGGDTQYF	TGTGCCAGCAGCTTAGATCTGGGGGGAGATACGCAGTATTTT
.	TRBV20-1	many	TRBJ2-2	CSARVRRVRANTGELFF	TGCAGTGCTAGAGTCCGTAGGGTACGGGCGAACACCGGGGAGCTGTTTTTT